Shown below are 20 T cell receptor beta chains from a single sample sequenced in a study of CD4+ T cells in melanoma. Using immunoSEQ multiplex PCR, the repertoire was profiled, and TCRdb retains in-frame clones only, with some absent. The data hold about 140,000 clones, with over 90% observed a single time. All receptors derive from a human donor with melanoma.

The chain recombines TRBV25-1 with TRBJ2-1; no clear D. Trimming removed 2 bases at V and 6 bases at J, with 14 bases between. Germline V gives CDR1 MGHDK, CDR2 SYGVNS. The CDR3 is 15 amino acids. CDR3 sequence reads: CASSEGGTPSNEQFF. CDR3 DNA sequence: TGTGCCAGCAGTGAAGGCGGAACTCCTTCCAATGAGCAGTTCTTC.

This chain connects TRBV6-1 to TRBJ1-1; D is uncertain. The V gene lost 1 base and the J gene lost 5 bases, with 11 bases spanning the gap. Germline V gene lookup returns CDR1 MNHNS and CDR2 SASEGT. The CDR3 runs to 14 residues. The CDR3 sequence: CASSEDAAGTEAFF. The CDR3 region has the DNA TGTGCCAGCAGTGAAGATGCAGCGGGGACTGAAGCTTTCTTT.

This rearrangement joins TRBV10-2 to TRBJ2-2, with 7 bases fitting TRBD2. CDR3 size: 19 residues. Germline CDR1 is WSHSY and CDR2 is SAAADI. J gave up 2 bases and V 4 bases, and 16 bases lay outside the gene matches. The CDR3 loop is CASSVRIRGAGVNTGELFF. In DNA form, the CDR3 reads TGCGCCAGCAGTGTCCGAATAAGAGGGGCGGGGGTAAACACCGGGGAGCTGTTTTTT.

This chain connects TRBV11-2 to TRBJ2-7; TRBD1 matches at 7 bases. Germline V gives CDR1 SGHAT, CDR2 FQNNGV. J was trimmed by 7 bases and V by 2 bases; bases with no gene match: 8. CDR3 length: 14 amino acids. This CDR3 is CASSLIQGVGEQYF. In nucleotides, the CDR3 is TGTGCCAGCAGCTTAATCCAGGGGGTGGGAGAGCAGTACTTC.

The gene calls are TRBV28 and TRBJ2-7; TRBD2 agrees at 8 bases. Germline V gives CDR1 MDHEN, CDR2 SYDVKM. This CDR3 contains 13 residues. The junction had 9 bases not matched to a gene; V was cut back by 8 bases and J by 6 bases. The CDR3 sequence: CASQLGLDGEQYF. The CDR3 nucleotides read TGTGCCAGCCAGCTGGGACTAGATGGCGAGCAGTACTTC.

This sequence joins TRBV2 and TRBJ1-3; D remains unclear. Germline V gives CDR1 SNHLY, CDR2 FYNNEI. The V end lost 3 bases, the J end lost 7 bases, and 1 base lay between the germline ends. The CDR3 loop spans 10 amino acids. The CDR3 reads CASSDNTIYF. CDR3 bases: TGTGCCAGCAGTGACAACACCATATATTTT.

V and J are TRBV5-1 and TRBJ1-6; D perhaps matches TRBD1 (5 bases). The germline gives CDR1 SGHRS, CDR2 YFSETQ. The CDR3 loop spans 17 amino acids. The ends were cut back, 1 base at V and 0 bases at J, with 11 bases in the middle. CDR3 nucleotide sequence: TGCGCCAGCAGCTTGCTGGGGCCCAGCTCCTATAATTCACCCCTCCACTTT. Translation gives CASSLLGPSSYNSPLHF.

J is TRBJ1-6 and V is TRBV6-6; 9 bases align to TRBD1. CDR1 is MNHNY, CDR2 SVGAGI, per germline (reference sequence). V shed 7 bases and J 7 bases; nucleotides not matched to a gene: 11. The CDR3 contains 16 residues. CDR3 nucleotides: TGTGCCAGCACCGCCCCAGGACAGGGGCTCAATTCACCCCTCCACTTT. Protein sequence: CASTAPGQGLNSPLHF.

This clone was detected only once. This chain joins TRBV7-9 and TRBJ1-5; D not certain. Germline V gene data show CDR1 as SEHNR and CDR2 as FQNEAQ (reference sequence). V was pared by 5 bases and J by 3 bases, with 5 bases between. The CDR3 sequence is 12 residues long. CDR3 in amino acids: CASSRDNQPQHF. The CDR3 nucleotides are TGTGCCAGCAGCCGGGACAATCAGCCCCAGCATTTT.

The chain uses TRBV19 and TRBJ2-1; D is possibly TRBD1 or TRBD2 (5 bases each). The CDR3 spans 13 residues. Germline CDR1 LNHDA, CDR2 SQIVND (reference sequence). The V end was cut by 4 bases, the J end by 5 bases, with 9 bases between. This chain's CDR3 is CASSRGFDNEQFF. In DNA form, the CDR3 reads TGTGCCAGTAGTAGGGGGTTCGACAATGAGCAGTTCTTC. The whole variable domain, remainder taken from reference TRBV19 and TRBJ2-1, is DGGITQSPKYLFRKEGQNVTLSCEQNLNHDAMYWYRQDPGQGLRLIYYSQIVNDFQKGDIAEGYSVSREKKESFPLTVTSAQKNPTAFYLCASSRGFDNEQFFGPGTRLTVL.

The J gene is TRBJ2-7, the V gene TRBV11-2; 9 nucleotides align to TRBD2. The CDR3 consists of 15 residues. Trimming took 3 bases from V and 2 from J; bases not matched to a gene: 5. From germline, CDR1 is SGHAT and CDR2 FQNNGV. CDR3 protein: CASSFSLAGPYEQYF. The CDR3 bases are TGTGCCAGCAGCTTTTCACTAGCGGGCCCCTACGAGCAGTACTTC.

The CDR3 is CASSPSSGSGYTF. CDR3 DNA: TGTGCCAGCTCACCTTCATCCGGGAGCGGCTACACCTTC. V and J are TRBV18 and TRBJ1-2; D gene unclear. Deletions cut 3 bases from V and 8 bases from J, with 13 bases between. The CDR3 covers 13 residues. Germline loops: CDR1 KGHSH, CDR2 LQKENI.

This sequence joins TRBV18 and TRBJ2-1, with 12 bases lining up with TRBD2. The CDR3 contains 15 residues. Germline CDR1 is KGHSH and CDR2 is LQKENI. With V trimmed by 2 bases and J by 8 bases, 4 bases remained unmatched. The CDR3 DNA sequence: TGTGCCAGCTCACCAGGCCTAGCGGGGGGGGATGAGCAGTTCTTC. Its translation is CASSPGLAGGDEQFF.

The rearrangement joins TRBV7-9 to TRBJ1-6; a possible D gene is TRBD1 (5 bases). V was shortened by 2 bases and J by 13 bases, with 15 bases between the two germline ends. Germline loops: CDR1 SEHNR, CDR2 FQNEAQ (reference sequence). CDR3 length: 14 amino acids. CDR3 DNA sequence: TGTGCCAGCAGCTTACAGGGTTCCGAGACTCCCCTCCACTTT. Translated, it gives CASSLQGSETPLHF.

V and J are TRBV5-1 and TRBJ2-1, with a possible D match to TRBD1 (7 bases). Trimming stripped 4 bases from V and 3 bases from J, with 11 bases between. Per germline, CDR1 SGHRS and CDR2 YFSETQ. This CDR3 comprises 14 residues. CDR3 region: CASSPGDSYNEQFF. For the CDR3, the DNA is TGCGCCAGCAGCCCGGGGGACAGCTACAATGAGCAGTTCTTC.

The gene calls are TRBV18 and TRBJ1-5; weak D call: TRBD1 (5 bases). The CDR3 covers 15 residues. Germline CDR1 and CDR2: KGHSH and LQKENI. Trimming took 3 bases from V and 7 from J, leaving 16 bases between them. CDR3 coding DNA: TGTGCCAGCTCACCTTCCGGGACTAGGGGACAGCCCCAGCATTTT. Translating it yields CASSPSGTRGQPQHF.

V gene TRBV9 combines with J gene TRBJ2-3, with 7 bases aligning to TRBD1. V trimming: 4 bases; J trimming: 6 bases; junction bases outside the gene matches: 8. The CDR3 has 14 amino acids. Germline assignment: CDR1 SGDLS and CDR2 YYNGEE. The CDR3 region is CASSKTGSFDTQYF. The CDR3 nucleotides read TGTGCCAGCAGCAAGACAGGGTCCTTTGATACGCAGTATTTT.

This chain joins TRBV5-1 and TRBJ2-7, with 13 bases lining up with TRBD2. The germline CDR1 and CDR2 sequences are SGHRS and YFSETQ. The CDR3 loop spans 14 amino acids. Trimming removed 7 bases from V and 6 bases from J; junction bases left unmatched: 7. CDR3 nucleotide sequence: TGCGCCAGCCAAAGTCGGACTAGCGGGGGCGAGCAGTACTTC. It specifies CASQSRTSGGEQYF.

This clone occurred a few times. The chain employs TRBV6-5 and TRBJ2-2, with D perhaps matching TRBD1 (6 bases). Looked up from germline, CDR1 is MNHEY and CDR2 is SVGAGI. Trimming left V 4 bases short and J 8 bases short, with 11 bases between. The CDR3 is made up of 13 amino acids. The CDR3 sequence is CASSFSGTGELFF. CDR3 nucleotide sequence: TGTGCCAGCAGTTTCTCCGGGACAGGGGAGCTGTTTTTT.

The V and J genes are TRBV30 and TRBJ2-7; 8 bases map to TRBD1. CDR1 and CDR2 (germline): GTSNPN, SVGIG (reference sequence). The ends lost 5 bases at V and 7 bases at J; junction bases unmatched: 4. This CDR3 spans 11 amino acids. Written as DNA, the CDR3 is TGTGCCTGGGGACAGGGAAGTGAGCAGTACTTC. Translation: CAWGQGSEQYF.